The 5 T cell receptor beta chains below were found in one sample sequenced in a study of post-analysis software for immune sequencing data (dated by TCRdb to the mid-2010s). On the study overall, not on this receptor specifically: Significantly higher frequencies in patients than in controls were found for a few TRBV segments, including TRBV5-6, TRBV5-1 and TRBV20-1.

The antigens for these receptors are not known. Libraries were built with PCR. For sequencing, an Illumina HiSeq 2500 was employed. To reduce PCR and sequencing biases, unique molecular identifiers were built into the TCR beta cDNA libraries. TCRdb's own reprocessing of the public reads used fastp at Q25 and MiXCR and kept productive beta chains. A single entry per CDR3 protein holds the most common genes and DNA from its merged rows. This sample lists a few hundred thousand distinct CDR3 sequences; 35% to 40% were detected once. The ten most abundant clones make up 4.5% to 5.5% of the sample. Sequenced: blood. The receptor source for this set is a girl aged 10 to 17 with multiple sclerosis.

This clonotype was seen a few times. The rearrangement links TRBV5-6 to TRBJ2-2; possibly TRBD1 or TRBD2 for D (6 bases each). The CDR3 extends over 15 amino acids. The V and J ends lost 6 bases and 0 bases respectively, with 12 bases between them. From germline, CDR1 is SGHDT and CDR2 YYEEEE. CDR3 in amino acids: CASTRGGTNTGELFF. CDR3 nucleotide sequence: TGTGCCAGCACCCGAGGGGGGACGAACACCGGGGAGCTGTTTTTT.

This clonotype was counted at least ten times. The rearrangement uses TRBV28 and TRBJ1-1, with a tentative D call TRBD1 (5 bases). The CDR3 totals 12 residues. The germline V gene has CDR1 MDHEN and CDR2 SYDVKM. Trimming pared 2 bases from V and 7 bases from J, leaving 8 bases between. CDR3: CASSLGAVEAFF. The CDR3 coding sequence is TGTGCCAGCAGTTTAGGGGCGGTTGAAGCTTTCTTT.

The sample holds many counts of this clonotype. The genes are TRBV29-1 and TRBJ2-5; 9 bases agree with TRBD2. The V and J ends lost 6 bases and 2 bases, in that order; junction bases with no gene match: 4. The CDR3 loop spans 13 amino acids. CDR1 and CDR2 from the germline V gene are SQVTM and ANQGSEA. The CDR3 nucleotides are TGCAGCGTGCGGGGGGGAAATCAAGAGACCCAGTACTTC. This translates into CSVRGGNQETQYF.

The J gene is TRBJ2-2, the V gene TRBV6-6; perhaps TRBD1 as D (5 bases). CDR3 length equals 14 residues. The ends were cut back, 2 bases at V and 6 bases at J, with 10 bases in the middle. Germline CDR1 is MNHNY and CDR2 is SVGAGI (reference sequence). In nucleotides, the CDR3 is TGTGCCAGCAGTTACGGGGCCGTGGCCGGGGAGCTGTTTTTT. This translates into CASSYGAVAGELFF.

The V call is TRBV20-1, the J call TRBJ2-3; D unresolved. Germline CDR1 DFQATT, CDR2 SNEGSKA (reference sequence). With 3 bases removed from V and 0 bases from J, the gap between germline ends came to 10 bases. CDR3 size: 14 residues. CDR3 sequence: CSASEARSTDTQYF. Here the CDR3 DNA reads TGCAGTGCTAGTGAGGCAAGGAGCACAGATACGCAGTATTTT.